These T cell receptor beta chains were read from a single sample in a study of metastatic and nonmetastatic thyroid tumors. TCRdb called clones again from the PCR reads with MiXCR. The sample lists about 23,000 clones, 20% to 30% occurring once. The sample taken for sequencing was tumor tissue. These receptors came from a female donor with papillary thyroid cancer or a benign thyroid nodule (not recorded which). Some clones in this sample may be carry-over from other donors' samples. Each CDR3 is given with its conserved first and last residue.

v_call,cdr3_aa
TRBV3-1,CASSQDSGRNSRYDYTF
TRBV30,CAWSVRSSSAFTDTQYF
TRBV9,CASSVGGDRGSPLHF
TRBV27,CASSPHWRHVGDTEAFF
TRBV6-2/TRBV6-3,CTSNYRDLGYGYTF
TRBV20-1,CSARDRGLSYEQYF
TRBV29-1,CSVGGGTGETQYF
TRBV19,CASSSWTAGGTEAFF
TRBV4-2,CASSQESAVRETQYF
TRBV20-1,CSAKGGGTTSYEQYF
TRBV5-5,CASRLARGSNYEQYF
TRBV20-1,CSASTQGSNYGYTF
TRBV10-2,CASSGLAGGSETQYF
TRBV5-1,CASSRTGGNYEQYF
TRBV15,CATSRPLVSYNEQFF
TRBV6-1,CASSLNRGHEQFF
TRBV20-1,CSAFGGNTIYF
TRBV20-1,CSALPLQGDGYTF
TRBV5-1,CASSFGGQPNYGYTF
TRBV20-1,CSAIDCNEQFF
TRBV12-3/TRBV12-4,CASSLTGYGYTF
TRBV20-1,CSARDDWRITGELFF
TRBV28,CASSSQTSSYNSPLHF
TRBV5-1,CASSPSGLGLGNEQFF
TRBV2,CAISYAGSVTYGQYF
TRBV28,CASSSTAGQGYNEQFF
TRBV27,CASSPRGLAYSYEQYF
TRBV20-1,CSARDPGLDHEQYF
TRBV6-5,CASRLEGAKPYNEQFF
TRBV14,CASSQGFDFGRTSSTDTQYF
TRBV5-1,CASSTGTGTGGPDTQYF
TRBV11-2,CASSVGVAVVTWELFF
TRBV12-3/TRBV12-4,CASSFGREHSF
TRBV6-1,CAISEPAGWNYGYTF
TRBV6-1,CASNPRDRNTEAFF
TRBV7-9,CASRPGAGNTGELFF
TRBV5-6,CASSLWDTRNEQFF
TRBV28,CASSSGTGSGNTIYF
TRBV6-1,CASSVNRVGNEKLFF
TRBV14,CASSWNRGAYNEQFF
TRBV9,CASSVETSGRNEQFF
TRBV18,CASSPPSGSYEQYF
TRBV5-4,CASSSPDLAGGPTDTQYF
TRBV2,CASSLDRGGTDTQYF
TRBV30,CAWSRSSGSSNEQFF
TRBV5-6,CASSPGQDYGYTF
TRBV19,CASSARLGELFF